A single sample is the source of the 3 T cell receptor beta chains below, sequenced in a study of CD8 T cells in ankylosing spondylitis. The antigens these receptors bind are not known. Findings of the study overall: It appeared that ankylosing spondylitis blood was characterized by a TCR beta motif of under ten highly homologous variants.

A single record per CDR3 protein comes from TCRdb applying MiXCR to the 5' RACE reads. Here the sample spans roughly 700,000 distinct CDR3 sequences, over 15% being singletons. Sequenced: blood, either unsorted or a sorted T cell fraction (not recorded which). Receptor source: a male donor with ankylosing spondylitis.

This clonotype was detected a few times. This chain joins TRBV7-2 and TRBJ2-1, with D possibly called TRBD1 or TRBD2 (6 bases each). V lost 1 base and J lost 6, with 13 bases in between. The CDR3 has 15 amino acids. CDR1 is SGHTA and CDR2 is FQGNSA in the germline V gene. This CDR3 reads CASSLGLGGGNEQFF. The CDR3 bases are TGTGCCAGCAGCTTAGGTCTAGGGGGAGGCAATGAGCAGTTCTTC.

This clonotype has more than one count but fewer than ten. V and J are TRBV4-1 and TRBJ2-7, with a possible D match to TRBD2 (6 bases). Germline CDR1 reads MGHRA; CDR2 reads YSYEKL. The CDR3 spans 15 residues. V lost 3 bases to trimming and J lost 1 base, with 13 bases between them. The CDR3 is CASSQLGGQSYEQYF. Written as DNA, the CDR3 is TGCGCCAGCAGCCAGTTGGGGGGTCAGTCCTACGAGCAGTACTTC.

The chain recombines TRBV6-2 or TRBV6-3 with TRBJ2-2, with a tentative D call TRBD2 (6 bases). Germline values: CDR1 MNHEY, CDR2 SVGEGT. Deletions cut 7 bases from V and 4 bases from J, with 16 bases between. CDR3 size: 15 residues. CDR3 sequence: CASNPGDGRTGELFF. The CDR3 coding sequence is TGTGCCAGCAATCCGGGGGACGGACGCACCGGGGAGCTGTTTTTT.